These 22 T cell receptor beta chains share one sample of origin, sequenced in a study of T cells in Graves' hyperthyroidism and ophthalmopathy. The CDR3 regions of TCR beta were amplified from RNA transcripts. The TCR CDR3 first-round RT-PCR relied on the HTBI primer set. MiXCR was run by TCRdb on the multiplex PCR reads, yielding one entry per CDR3 protein. Among over 400,000 distinct CDR3 sequences listed, about 22% were seen once. The sequencing sample was made of blood. The receptor set was obtained from a woman aged 70-85 years with Graves' ophthalmopathy.

There are a few counts of this clonotype. J is TRBJ2-1 and V is TRBV6-1; D uncertain. The CDR3 loop spans 11 amino acids. The germline V gene encodes CDR1 MNHNS and CDR2 SASEGT. Deletions cut 6 bases from V and 7 bases from J, with 7 bases between. CDR3 region: CASRLENEQFF. The CDR3 nucleotides are TGTGCCAGCAGGTTAGAGAATGAGCAGTTCTTC.

This clonotype was recorded a few times. This clone may be a read error of a much larger clone one base away. The rearrangement uses TRBV28 and TRBJ1-5; no reliable D call. This CDR3 has 15 amino acids. V was shortened by 6 bases and J by 7 bases, with 19 bases between the two germline ends. Germline V gene data show CDR1 as MDHEN and CDR2 as SYDVKM. The CDR3, as DNA: TGTGCCAGCAGCCGCTCGGGAGCAATTGAACAGCCCCAGCATTTT. It translates to CASSRSGAIEQPQHF. Drawing the rest from reference TRBV28 and TRBJ1-5, the complete variable domain is DVKVTQSSRYLVKRTGEKVFLECVQDMDHENMFWYRQDPGLGLRLIYFSYDVKMKEKGDIPEGYSVSREKKERFSLILESASTNQTSMYLCASSRSGAIEQPQHFGDGTRLSIL.

This clonotype occurred many times. The genes are TRBV27 and TRBJ2-7; TRBD1 matches at 7 bases. Trimming cost V 5 bases and J 5 bases; bases outside gene matches: 6. CDR3 length: 13 residues. CDR1 MNHEY and CDR2 SMNVEV come from the germline V gene (reference sequence). The DNA of the CDR3 is TGTGCCAGCAGTCCGACAGGGTACCACGAGCAGTACTTC. It is translated as CASSPTGYHEQYF.

This clonotype turned up a few times. The J gene is TRBJ1-1, the V gene TRBV3-1; D remains unclear. Trimming cost V 1 base and J 1 base, with 13 bases left between them. The CDR3 sequence is 16 residues long. CDR1 LGHDT and CDR2 YNNKEL come from the germline V gene (reference sequence). The CDR3 region has the DNA TGTGCCAGCAGCCAAGCTCTTGGGAACTCGAACACTGAAGCTTTCTTT. It translates to CASSQALGNSNTEAFF.

This chain joins TRBV20-1 and TRBJ2-7; 8 bases fit TRBD2. This CDR3 is built from 13 residues. V shed 3 bases, J shed 3 bases, and the junction held 4 bases outside the gene matches. Per the germline V gene, CDR1 is DFQATT and CDR2 is SNEGSKA (reference sequence). The CDR3 here is CSASQAGVYEQYF. Written as DNA, the CDR3 is TGCAGTGCTAGCCAAGCGGGAGTCTACGAGCAGTACTTC.

This clonotype appeared a few times. V and J are TRBV7-3 and TRBJ2-1; TRBD2 agrees at 7 bases. V lost 5 bases and J lost 5; bases outside the gene matches: 6. Germline assignment: CDR1 SGHTA and CDR2 FQGTGA. The CDR3 is made up of 14 amino acids. CDR3 amino acids: CASSIPGLNNEQFF. The CDR3 coding sequence is TGTGCCAGCAGCATCCCGGGACTAAACAATGAGCAGTTCTTC. The full variable domain, rest sourced from reference TRBV7-3 and TRBJ2-1, is GAGVSQTPSNKVTEKGKYVELRCDPISGHTALYWYRQSLGQGPEFLIYFQGTGAADDSGLPNDRFFAVRPEGSVSTLKIQRTERGDSAVYLCASSIPGLNNEQFFGPGTRLTVL.

This clonotype appeared a few times. The V and J genes are TRBV28 and TRBJ1-5, with TRBD1 matching over 9 bases. J gave up 4 bases and V 5 bases, and 9 bases lay outside the gene matches. The CDR3 extends over 16 amino acids. Germline V gene sequence: CDR1 MDHEN, CDR2 SYDVKM. Written as DNA, the CDR3 is TGTGCCAGCAGTCCCCTACAGGGGGCGGGTAATCAGCCCCAGCATTTT. As protein: CASSPLQGAGNQPQHF.

The V gene is TRBV18, the J gene TRBJ2-7, with D hard to call. This CDR3 is 12 amino acids long. V was shortened by 3 bases and J by 6 bases, with 9 bases between the two germline ends. Germline CDR1 and CDR2: KGHSH and LQKENI. The CDR3 is CASSPVSGEQYF. DNA of the CDR3: TGTGCCAGCTCACCCGTCTCGGGCGAGCAGTACTTC. The complete variable domain, with remaining parts taken from reference TRBV18 and TRBJ2-7, reads NAGVMQNPRHLVRRRGQEARLRCSPMKGHSHVYWYRQLPEEGLKFMVYLQKENIIDESGMPKERFSAEFPKEGPSILRIQQVVRGDSAAYFCASSPVSGEQYFGPGTRLTVT.

This clonotype was counted ten times or more. The CDR3 coding sequence is TGCAGTGCTTCGAGGGGTGGGTGGAACACTGAAGCTTTCTTT. It translates to CSASRGGWNTEAFF. The rearrangement links TRBV20-1 to TRBJ1-1, with D perhaps matching TRBD1 (5 bases). The CDR3 has 14 amino acids. V lost 5 bases and J lost 1, with 14 bases in between. CDR1 DFQATT and CDR2 SNEGSKA come from the germline V gene (reference sequence).

In its sample, this clonotype was seen a few times. V and J are TRBV20-1 and TRBJ1-2; TRBD1 matches at 8 bases. Trimming at V came to 2 bases and at J to 7 bases, leaving 9 bases not matched to a gene. Germline V gene data show CDR1 as DFQATT and CDR2 as SNEGSKA (reference sequence). The CDR3 totals 14 residues. CDR3 nucleotide sequence: TGCAGTGCTAGACGTCAGGGGGCGCCGGCTGGCTACACCTTC. Translating gives CSARRQGAPAGYTF.

This chain connects TRBV27 to TRBJ2-2, with 7 nucleotides matching TRBD1. CDR1 and CDR2 (germline): MNHEY, SMNVEV (reference sequence). The CDR3 has 16 amino acids. V lost 3 bases, J lost 7 bases, and 11 bases stayed unmatched. CDR3 residues: CASSFLGGGIGGELFF. For the CDR3, the DNA is TGTGCCAGCAGTTTTTTAGGGGGCGGCATCGGCGGGGAGCTGTTTTTT.

The chain joins TRBV7-9 to TRBJ1-3, with D uncertain. The germline gives CDR1 SEHNR, CDR2 FQNEAQ (reference sequence). The V end lost 5 bases, the J end lost 4 bases, and 15 bases lay between the germline ends. The CDR3 has 15 amino acids. The CDR3 loop is CASSTDGLGGNTIYF. The CDR3 DNA reads TGTGCCAGCAGCACGGACGGTCTGGGCGGAAACACCATATATTTT.

The gene calls are TRBV19 and TRBJ2-3; 7 bases align to TRBD2. The J segment lost 2 bases and the V segment lost 6 bases, leaving 11 bases of the junction unmatched. The CDR3 has 16 amino acids. Germline values: CDR1 LNHDA, CDR2 SQIVND (reference sequence). The CDR3 spells CASRREGRGDTDTQYF. The CDR3 nucleotides read TGTGCCAGTAGGAGGGAGGGCCGAGGAGACACAGATACGCAGTATTTT. Using reference TRBV19 and TRBJ2-3 for the parts outside the CDR3, the full variable domain is DGGITQSPKYLFRKEGQNVTLSCEQNLNHDAMYWYRQDPGQGLRLIYYSQIVNDFQKGDIAEGYSVSREKKESFPLTVTSAQKNPTAFYLCASRREGRGDTDTQYFGPGTRLTVL.

The chain links TRBV7-9 to TRBJ1-1; a weak D match, TRBD1 (6 bases). This CDR3 region has 11 residues. CDR1 is SEHNR and CDR2 is FQNEAQ in the germline V gene (reference sequence). CDR3 loop: CFGGQGTEAFF. In DNA, the CDR3 is TGTTTTGGGGGGCAGGGGACTGAAGCTTTCTTT.

The rearrangement uses TRBV13 and TRBJ2-7; D perhaps matches TRBD2 (6 bases). CDR3 size: 14 residues. The V end lost 0 bases, the J end lost 8 bases, and 14 bases lay between the germline ends. CDR1 is PRHDT, CDR2 FYEKMQ, per germline (reference sequence). The CDR3 here is CASSLGKLARQQYF. The CDR3 coding sequence is TGTGCCAGCAGCTTAGGCAAACTAGCTAGACAGCAGTACTTC.

The J gene is TRBJ1-2, the V gene TRBV7-2, with unresolved D. The CDR3 consists of 13 residues. The V end lost 2 bases, the J end lost 4 bases, and 8 bases lay between the germline ends. Germline V gene sequence: CDR1 SGHTA, CDR2 FQGNSA. CDR3 in DNA: TGTGCCAGCAGCTTATACGATTCCTATGGCTACACCTTC. Translating gives CASSLYDSYGYTF.

Here the CDR3 DNA reads TGTGCCAGTACCCTACGGAAGGGGCGCGAGTCGGGATACACCTTC. Translation: CASTLRKGRESGYTF. V is TRBV19 and J is TRBJ1-2; a weak D match, TRBD1 (5 bases). V was trimmed by 7 bases and J by 11 bases, leaving 26 bases between them. Germline CDR1 is LNHDA and CDR2 is SQIVND (reference sequence). CDR3 length equals 15 residues. Using reference TRBV19 and TRBJ1-2 for the parts outside the CDR3, the full variable domain is DGGITQSPKYLFRKEGQNVTLSCEQNLNHDAMYWYRQDPGQGLRLIYYSQIVNDFQKGDIAEGYSVSREKKESFPLTVTSAQKNPTAFYLCASTLRKGRESGYTFGSGTRLTVV.

This clonotype appeared a few times. The chain joins TRBV20-1 to TRBJ2-5; perhaps TRBD2 as D (7 bases). The CDR3 has 14 residues. The V gene's germline CDR1 is DFQATT and CDR2 SNEGSKA (reference sequence). V lost 5 bases and J lost 5, with 18 bases in between. In DNA, the CDR3 is TGCAGTGCTCTGAGGGGGAGGGGATTGGAGACCCAGTACTTC. It yields the protein CSALRGRGLETQYF.

The J gene is TRBJ2-1, the V gene TRBV20-1; D is unclear. CDR1 DFQATT and CDR2 SNEGSKA come from the germline V gene (reference sequence). The CDR3 is 15 residues long. V was cut by 0 bases and J by 0 bases, with 9 bases left in between. The CDR3 reads CSARDRASSYNEQFF. The CDR3 coding sequence is TGCAGTGCTAGAGATAGAGCGAGCTCCTACAATGAGCAGTTCTTC.

The CDR3 protein is CASSLTATHRGSTDTQYF. CDR3 bases: TGTGCCAGCAGCTTAACGGCAACCCACCGGGGATCCACAGATACGCAGTATTTT. The chain joins TRBV7-3 to TRBJ2-3, with a tentative D call TRBD2 (5 bases). CDR1 and CDR2 (germline): SGHTA, FQGTGA. The CDR3 length is 18 residues. V was shortened by 0 bases and J by 2 bases, with 18 bases between the two germline ends.

The rearrangement joins TRBV5-1 to TRBJ1-5, with D possibly TRBD1 on 6 matching bases. Germline loops: CDR1 SGHRS, CDR2 YFSETQ. CDR3 length equals 15 residues. The V end was cut by 4 bases, the J end by 2 bases, with 13 bases between. CDR3 protein: CASSRSGGGNQPQHF. CDR3 nucleotides: TGCGCCAGCAGCAGGTCGGGGGGCGGCAATCAGCCCCAGCATTTT.

The chain couples TRBV19 to TRBJ1-6; 8 nucleotides agree with TRBD1. The CDR3 length is 16 residues. Unmatched junction bases numbered 14, after V lost 6 bases and J lost 10 bases. Germline assignment: CDR1 LNHDA and CDR2 SQIVND (reference sequence). CDR3: CASSLPATGAGSPLHF. The DNA for the CDR3 is TGTGCCAGTAGCCTCCCCGCGACAGGGGCAGGCTCACCCCTCCACTTT.